The 14 T cell receptor beta chains presented below share a single source sample, sequenced in a study of OX40 agonist ivuxolimab in advanced cancers. Sequenced by immunoSEQ multiplex PCR; TCRdb stores in-frame clones only, minus some. The sample holds 84,000 or so clones, 85% to 95% seen once. Here the sequenced sample was CD4+ or CD8+ T cells sorted from blood, taken in a trial of the OX40 agonist ivuxolimab. Every receptor here comes from an adult with an advanced solid tumor such as melanoma, head and neck, liver or kidney cancer.

V and J are TRBV6-1 and TRBJ1-2, with TRBD1 as a possible D gene (5 bases). Germline CDR1 MNHNS, CDR2 SASEGT. The CDR3 contains 17 residues. The V end was cut by 2 bases, the J end by 7 bases, with 23 bases between. The CDR3 coding sequence is TGTGCCAGCAGTGAATCAGGTTTAAGGGGTCTGATTTCTGGCTACACCTTC. This sequence encodes CASSESGLRGLISGYTF.

This clone showed up just once. The germline gene is not matched at one end of the junction; a read error may be the cause. V gene TRBV13 combines with J gene TRBJ2-7, with 8 nucleotides matching TRBD2. The germline V gene has CDR1 PRHDT and CDR2 FYEKMQ (reference sequence). The CDR3 is 16 amino acids. This CDR3 reads CASSLAGLAVSCEQYF. As DNA, the CDR3 is TGTGCCAGCAGCTTAGCCGGACTAGCAGTGTCCTGCGAGCAGTACTTC.

The gene calls are TRBV28 and TRBJ1-2, with no clear D. Deletions cut 6 bases from V and 4 bases from J, with 9 bases between. Germline values: CDR1 MDHEN, CDR2 SYDVKM. This CDR3 has 12 amino acids. The CDR3 loop is CASSPGSYGYTF. DNA of the CDR3: TGTGCCAGCAGCCCGGGGTCCTATGGCTACACCTTC.

The chain links TRBV29-1 to TRBJ2-7; TRBD1 is a possible D gene (7 bases). Deletions cut 6 bases from V and 4 bases from J, with 13 bases between. This CDR3 contains 12 residues. CDR1 is SQVTM and CDR2 is ANQGSEA in the germline V gene. CDR3 in DNA: TGCAGCGTCTTGACAGGGAGGTACGAGCAGTACTTC. As protein: CSVLTGRYEQYF.

The CDR3 region is CASSGGPASTDTQYF. The CDR3, as DNA: TGTGCCAGCAGTGGGGGGCCGGCGAGCACAGATACGCAGTATTTT. The chain joins TRBV2 to TRBJ2-3, with D perhaps TRBD1 (6 bases). Trimming pared 4 bases from V and 0 bases from J, leaving 11 bases between. Germline lookup yields CDR1 SNHLY and CDR2 FYNNEI. This CDR3 region has 15 residues.

The rearrangement uses TRBV10-3 and TRBJ2-1, with D maybe TRBD2 (5 bases). Germline-derived CDR1 and CDR2 are ENHRY and SYGVKD. Deletions cut 3 bases from V and 1 base from J, with 13 bases between. This CDR3 has 16 amino acids. DNA for the CDR3: TGTGCCATCAGTGAATTGTGGGAGATATCCTACAATGAGCAGTTCTTC. This codes for CAISELWEISYNEQFF.

The CDR3 protein is CASSQWGPISGTGDNEQFF. The CDR3 DNA sequence: TGCGCCAGCAGCCAGTGGGGGCCGATAAGCGGGACGGGTGACAATGAGCAGTTCTTC. The chain uses TRBV4-1 and TRBJ2-1; possible D gene TRBD2, 7 bases. V lost 3 bases and J 5 bases, leaving 26 bases between the germline ends. The CDR3 is made up of 19 amino acids. CDR1 is MGHRA and CDR2 is YSYEKL in the germline V gene.

The rearrangement links TRBV6-5 to TRBJ2-3; 9 bases fit TRBD2. The V and J ends lost 0 bases and 4 bases, in that order; junction bases with no gene match: 5. The CDR3 totals 16 residues. The germline CDR1 and CDR2 sequences are MNHEY and SVGAGI. As DNA, the CDR3 is TGTGCCAGCAGTTACTCTAGCGGGAGCTTTGCAGATACGCAGTATTTT. Protein sequence: CASSYSSGSFADTQYF.

The gene calls are TRBV6-5 and TRBJ2-7; weak D call: TRBD1 (6 bases). The CDR3 loop spans 15 amino acids. V lost 7 bases, J lost 4 bases, and 20 bases lay in between. CDR1 MNHEY and CDR2 SVGAGI come from the germline V gene. The CDR3 is CASTERGGAAYEQYF. Written as DNA, the CDR3 is TGTGCCAGCACCGAACGAGGGGGAGCAGCTTACGAGCAGTACTTC.

This chain joins TRBV4-1 and TRBJ2-1, with TRBD2 matching 12 bases. Unmatched junction bases numbered 7, after V lost 3 bases and J lost 4 bases. The CDR3 is made up of 17 amino acids. The germline gives CDR1 MGHRA, CDR2 YSYEKL. DNA for the CDR3: TGCGCCAGCAGCCAGATAGCCGGGACTAGCGGGTACAATGAGCAGTTCTTC. Protein product: CASSQIAGTSGYNEQFF.

For this clone: Different DNA sequences within this sample yield the same CDR3. The rearrangement links TRBV7-2 to TRBJ2-7; no clear D gene. V lost 1 base, J lost 1 base, and 5 bases lay in between. The CDR3 consists of 13 residues. Looked up from germline, CDR1 is SGHTA and CDR2 is FQGNSA. The CDR3: CASSLGRSYEQYF. CDR3 nucleotides: TGTGCCAGCAGCTTAGGCCGGTCCTACGAGCAGTACTTC.

The chain couples TRBV9 to TRBJ2-1; D is uncertain. CDR3 length: 13 amino acids. V dropped 5 bases and J dropped 7 bases, with 13 bases sitting between them. Germline V gene sequence: CDR1 SGDLS, CDR2 YYNGEE. The CDR3 DNA follows: TGTGCCAGCAGTGCTGTCGGAGCAAATGAGCAGTTCTTC. Amino acids: CASSAVGANEQFF.

The CDR3 sequence is CASSLQGNGEQYF. The CDR3 DNA follows: TGTGCCAGCAGCCTACAGGGGAATGGCGAGCAGTACTTC. J is TRBJ2-7 and V is TRBV25-1; 7 bases map to TRBD1. The CDR3 is 13 amino acids. The V segment lost 6 bases and the J segment 6 bases; nucleotides outside the gene matches: 8. Germline lookup yields CDR1 MGHDK and CDR2 SYGVNS.

As to this clone: A junction boundary mismatches the germline segment, possibly from a read error. The chain links TRBV4-3 to TRBJ2-4; 9 bases match TRBD2. The CDR3 sequence is 18 residues long. The V gene's germline CDR1 is LGHNA and CDR2 YSLEER. The CDR3 DNA reads as TGCGCCAGCAGCCAAGATCTAGTTGGGGGACTAGCTTCTCGGGGGATCGGCTTC. Its translation: CASSQDLVGGLASRGIGF.